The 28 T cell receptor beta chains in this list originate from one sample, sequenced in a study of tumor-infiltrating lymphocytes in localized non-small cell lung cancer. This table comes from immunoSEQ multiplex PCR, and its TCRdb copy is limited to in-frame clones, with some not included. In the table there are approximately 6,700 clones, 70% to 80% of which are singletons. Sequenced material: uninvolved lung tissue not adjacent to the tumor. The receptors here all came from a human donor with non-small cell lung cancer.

This CDR3 reads CASSAGTGTDTQYF. The CDR3, as DNA: TGTGCCAGCAGCGCCGGGACAGGGACAGATACGCAGTATTTT. This chain joins TRBV7-3 and TRBJ2-3; 9 nucleotides line up with TRBD1. The CDR3 has 14 residues. Germline loops: CDR1 SGHTA, CDR2 FQGTGA. The V gene end was trimmed by 5 bases and the J gene end by 3 bases; junction bases not matched to a gene: 3.

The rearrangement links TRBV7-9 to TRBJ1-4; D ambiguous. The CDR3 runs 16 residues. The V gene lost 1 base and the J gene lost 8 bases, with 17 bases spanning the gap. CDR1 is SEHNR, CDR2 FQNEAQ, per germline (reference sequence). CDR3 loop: CASSLEGGGVWEKLFF. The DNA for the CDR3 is TGTGCCAGCAGCTTAGAGGGCGGCGGGGTGTGGGAAAAACTGTTTTTT.

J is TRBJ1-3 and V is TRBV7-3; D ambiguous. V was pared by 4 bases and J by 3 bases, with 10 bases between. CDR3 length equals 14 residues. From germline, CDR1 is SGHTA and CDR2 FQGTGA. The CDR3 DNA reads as TGTGCCAGCAGCTCATCGGCAGGTGGAAACACCATATATTTT. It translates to CASSSSAGGNTIYF.

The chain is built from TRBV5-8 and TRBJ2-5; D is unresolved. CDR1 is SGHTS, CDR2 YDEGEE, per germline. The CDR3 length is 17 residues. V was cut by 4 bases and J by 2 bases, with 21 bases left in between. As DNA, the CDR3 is TGTGCCAGCAGCCCGGACGACTGGGTGGCCCCTCAAGAGACCCAGTACTTC. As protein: CASSPDDWVAPQETQYF.

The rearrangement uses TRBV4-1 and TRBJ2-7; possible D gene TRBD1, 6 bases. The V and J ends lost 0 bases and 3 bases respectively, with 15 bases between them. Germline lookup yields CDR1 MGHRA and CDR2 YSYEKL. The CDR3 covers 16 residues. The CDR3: CASSQDSTGSGYEQYF. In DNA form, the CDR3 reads TGCGCCAGCAGCCAAGATAGTACAGGGTCTGGCTACGAGCAGTACTTC.

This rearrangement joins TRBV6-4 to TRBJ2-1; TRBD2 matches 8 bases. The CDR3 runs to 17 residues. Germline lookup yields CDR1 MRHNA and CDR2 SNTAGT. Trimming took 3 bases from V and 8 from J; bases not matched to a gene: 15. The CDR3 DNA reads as TGTGCCAGCAGTGAGGGGAGCGGGGGCGCGACTGGCCATGAGCAGTTCTTC. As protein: CASSEGSGGATGHEQFF.

The CDR3 loop reads CASSRDMNTEAFF. CDR3 DNA: TGTGCCAGCAGCCGGGACATGAACACTGAAGCTTTCTTT. The chain recombines TRBV18 with TRBJ1-1, with a possible D match to TRBD1 (6 bases). V lost 8 bases to trimming and J lost 0 bases, with 10 bases between them. The germline V gene encodes CDR1 KGHSH and CDR2 LQKENI. The CDR3 sequence is 13 residues long.

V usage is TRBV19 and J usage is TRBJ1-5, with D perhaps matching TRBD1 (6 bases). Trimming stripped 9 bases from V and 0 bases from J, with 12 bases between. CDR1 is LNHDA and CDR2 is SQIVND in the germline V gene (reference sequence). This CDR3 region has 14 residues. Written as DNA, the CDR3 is TGTGCCAGCGATCAGGGGCTTAGCAATCAGCCCCAGCATTTT. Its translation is CASDQGLSNQPQHF.

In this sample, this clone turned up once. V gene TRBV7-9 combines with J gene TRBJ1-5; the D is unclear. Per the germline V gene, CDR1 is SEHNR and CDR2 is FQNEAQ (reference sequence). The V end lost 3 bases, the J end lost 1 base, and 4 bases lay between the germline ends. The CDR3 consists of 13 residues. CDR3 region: CASSLMSNQPQHF. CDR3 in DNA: TGTGCCAGCAGCTTGATGAGCAATCAGCCCCAGCATTTT. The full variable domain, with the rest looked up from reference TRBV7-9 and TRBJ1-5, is DTGVSQNPRHKITKRGQNVTFRCDPISEHNRLYWYRQTLGQGPEFLTYFQNEAQLEKSRLLSDRFSAERPKGSFSTLEIQRTEQGDSAMYLCASSLMSNQPQHFGDGTRLSIL.

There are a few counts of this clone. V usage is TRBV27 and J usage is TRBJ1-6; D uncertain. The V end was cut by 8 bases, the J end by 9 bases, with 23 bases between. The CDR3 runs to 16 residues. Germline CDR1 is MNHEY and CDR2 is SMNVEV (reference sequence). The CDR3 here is CASCSTGSGRRSPLHF. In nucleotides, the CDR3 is TGTGCCAGCTGCTCAACGGGATCCGGGCGGCGTTCACCCCTCCACTTT.

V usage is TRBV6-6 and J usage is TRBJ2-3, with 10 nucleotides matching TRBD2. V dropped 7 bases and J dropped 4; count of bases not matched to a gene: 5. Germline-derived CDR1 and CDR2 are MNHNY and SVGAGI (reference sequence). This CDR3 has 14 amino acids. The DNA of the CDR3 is TGTGCCAGCACCCCTAGCGGGGGCCCAGATACGCAGTATTTT. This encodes CASTPSGGPDTQYF.

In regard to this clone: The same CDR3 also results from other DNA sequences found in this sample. The CDR3 sequence: CASREGTNTEAFF. CDR3 nucleotide sequence: TGTGCCAGCAGAGAGGGAACGAACACTGAAGCTTTCTTT. V gene TRBV7-3 combines with J gene TRBJ1-1, with no clear D. V was clipped by 6 bases and J by 1 base, with 9 bases between them. This CDR3 region has 13 residues. Per germline, CDR1 SGHTA and CDR2 FQGTGA.

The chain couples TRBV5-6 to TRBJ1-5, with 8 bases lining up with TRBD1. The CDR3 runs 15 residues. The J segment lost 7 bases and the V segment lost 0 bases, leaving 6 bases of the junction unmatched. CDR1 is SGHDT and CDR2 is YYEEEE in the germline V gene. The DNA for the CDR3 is TGTGCCAGCAGCTTGGCGCACAGGGGGAACCAGCCCCAGCATTTT. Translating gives CASSLAHRGNQPQHF.

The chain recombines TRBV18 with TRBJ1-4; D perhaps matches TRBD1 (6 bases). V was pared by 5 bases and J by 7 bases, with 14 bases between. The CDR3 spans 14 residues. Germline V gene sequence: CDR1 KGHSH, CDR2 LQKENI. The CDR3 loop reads CASSTRGFGEKLFF. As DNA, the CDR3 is TGTGCCAGCTCAACAAGGGGGTTTGGTGAAAAACTGTTTTTT.

The CDR3 loop reads CASSLTRTSMEQYF. CDR3 bases: TGCGCCAGCAGCTTAACGCGGACTTCCATGGAGCAGTACTTC. This chain uses TRBV5-1 with TRBJ2-7; D may be TRBD2 (5 bases). Trimming stripped 2 bases from V and 7 bases from J, with 16 bases between. Germline CDR1 and CDR2: SGHRS and YFSETQ. The CDR3 runs 14 residues. Using reference TRBV5-1 and TRBJ2-7 for the parts outside the CDR3, the full variable domain is KAGVTQTPRYLIKTRGQQVTLSCSPISGHRSVSWYQQTPGQGLQFLFEYFSETQRNKGNFPGRFSGRQFSNSRSEMNVSTLELGDSALYLCASSLTRTSMEQYFGPGTRLTVT.

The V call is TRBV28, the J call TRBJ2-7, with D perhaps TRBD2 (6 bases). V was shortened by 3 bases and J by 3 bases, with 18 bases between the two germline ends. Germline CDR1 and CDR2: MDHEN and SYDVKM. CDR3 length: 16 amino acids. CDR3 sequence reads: CASSFALRRGLYEQYF. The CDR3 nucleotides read TGTGCCAGCAGTTTTGCGCTCCGGCGGGGCCTCTACGAGCAGTACTTC.

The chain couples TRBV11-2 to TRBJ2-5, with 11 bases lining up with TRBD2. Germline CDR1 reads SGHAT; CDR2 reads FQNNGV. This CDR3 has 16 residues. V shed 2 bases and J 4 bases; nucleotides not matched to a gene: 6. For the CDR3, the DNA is TGTGCCAGCAGCTTAAGGGACGGACTAGCGGGAGAGACCCAGTACTTC. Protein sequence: CASSLRDGLAGETQYF.

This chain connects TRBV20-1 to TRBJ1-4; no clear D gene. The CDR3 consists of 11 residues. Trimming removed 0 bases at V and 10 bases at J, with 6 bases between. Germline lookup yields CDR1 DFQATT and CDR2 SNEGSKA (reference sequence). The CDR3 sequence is CSARDRGKLFF. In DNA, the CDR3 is TGCAGTGCTAGAGACCGGGGAAAACTGTTTTTT.

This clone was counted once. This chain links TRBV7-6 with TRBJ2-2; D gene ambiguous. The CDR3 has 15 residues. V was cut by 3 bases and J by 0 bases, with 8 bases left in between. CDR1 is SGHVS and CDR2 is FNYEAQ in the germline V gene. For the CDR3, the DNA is TGTGCCAGCAGCTTCGGACGGACGAACACCGGGGAGCTGTTTTTT. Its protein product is CASSFGRTNTGELFF.

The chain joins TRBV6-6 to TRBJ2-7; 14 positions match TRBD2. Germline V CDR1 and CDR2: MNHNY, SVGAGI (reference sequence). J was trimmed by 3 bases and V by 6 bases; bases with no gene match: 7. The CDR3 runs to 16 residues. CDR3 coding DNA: TGTGCCAGCAGATCCGGACTAGCGGGGGGCGTCTACGAGCAGTACTTC. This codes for CASRSGLAGGVYEQYF.

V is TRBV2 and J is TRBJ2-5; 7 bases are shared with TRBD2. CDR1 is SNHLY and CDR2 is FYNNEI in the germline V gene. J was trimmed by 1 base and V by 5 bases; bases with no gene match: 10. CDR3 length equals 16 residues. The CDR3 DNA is TGTGCCAGCAGTCCTAAAGCGGGGCGGACCCAAGAGACCCAGTACTTC. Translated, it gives CASSPKAGRTQETQYF.

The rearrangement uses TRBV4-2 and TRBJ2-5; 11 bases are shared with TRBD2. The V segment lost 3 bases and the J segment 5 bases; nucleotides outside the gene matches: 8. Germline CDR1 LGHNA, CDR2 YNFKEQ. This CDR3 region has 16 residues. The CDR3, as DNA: TGTGCCAGCAGCCAGAATAGCGGGGGGGCCACGGAGACCCAGTACTTC. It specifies CASSQNSGGATETQYF.

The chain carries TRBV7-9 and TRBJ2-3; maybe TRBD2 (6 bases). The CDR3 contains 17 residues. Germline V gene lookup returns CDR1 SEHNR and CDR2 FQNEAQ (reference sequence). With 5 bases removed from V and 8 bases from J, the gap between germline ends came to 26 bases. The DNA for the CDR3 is TGTGCCAGCAGCACAACCCCAGGATATTACGGGGGTGGTACGCAGTATTTT. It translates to CASSTTPGYYGGGTQYF.

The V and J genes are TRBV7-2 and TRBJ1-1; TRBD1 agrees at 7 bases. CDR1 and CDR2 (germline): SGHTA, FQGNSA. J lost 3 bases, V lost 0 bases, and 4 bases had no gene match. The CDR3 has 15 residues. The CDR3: CASSLATGRYTEAFF. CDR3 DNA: TGTGCCAGCAGCTTAGCGACAGGGAGGTACACTGAAGCTTTCTTT.

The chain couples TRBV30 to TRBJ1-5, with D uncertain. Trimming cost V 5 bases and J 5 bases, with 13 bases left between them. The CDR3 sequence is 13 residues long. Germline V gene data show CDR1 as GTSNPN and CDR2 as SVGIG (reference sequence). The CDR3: CAWSRGGDQPQHF. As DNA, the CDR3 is TGTGCCTGGTCCCGAGGTGGGGATCAGCCCCAGCATTTT.

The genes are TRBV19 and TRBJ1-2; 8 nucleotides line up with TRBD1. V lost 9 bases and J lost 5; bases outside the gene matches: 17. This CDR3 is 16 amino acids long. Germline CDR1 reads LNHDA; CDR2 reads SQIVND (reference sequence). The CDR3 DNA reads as TGTGCCAGCCGTACCCTCAGGGGGCGAGCGGGTTATGGCTACACCTTC. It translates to CASRTLRGRAGYGYTF.

The CDR3: CASSYAQGNSPLHF. CDR3 nucleotide sequence: TGTGCCAGCAGCTACGCCCAAGGGAATTCACCCCTCCACTTT. The chain has TRBV5-6 and TRBJ1-6; D ambiguous. Germline loops: CDR1 SGHDT, CDR2 YYEEEE. Between the trimmed V and J ends, which lost 3 bases and 7 bases, there was a span of 11 bases. The CDR3 consists of 14 residues.

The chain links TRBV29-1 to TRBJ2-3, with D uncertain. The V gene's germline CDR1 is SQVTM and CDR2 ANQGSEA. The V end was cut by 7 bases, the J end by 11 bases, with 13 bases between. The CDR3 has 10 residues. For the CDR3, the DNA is TGCAGCGCCGTGAGGCTCCAGCAGTATTTT. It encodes CSAVRLQQYF.